The next 21 T cell receptor beta chains were all read from a single sample in a study of blood T cell repertoires in COVID-19. Generated by immunoSEQ multiplex PCR, the TCRdb table keeps only in-frame clones and is missing some. The sample yields about 170,000 clones, 65% to 85% seen once. The specimen sequenced was peripheral blood. The receptor source for this set is a woman in her sixties or seventies who had recovered from COVID-19.

The V call is TRBV18, the J call TRBJ1-1, with TRBD1 matching over 8 bases. This CDR3 region has 13 residues. J lost 8 bases, V lost 4 bases, and 6 bases had no gene match. Per the germline V gene, CDR1 is KGHSH and CDR2 is LQKENI. As DNA, the CDR3 is TGTGCCAGCTCACGAGGACGACAGGGGGAAGCTTTCTTT. As protein: CASSRGRQGEAFF.

The V gene is TRBV2, the J gene TRBJ1-2, with no clear D. This CDR3 region has 12 residues. Germline V CDR1 and CDR2: SNHLY, FYNNEI. Trimming shortened V by 8 bases and J by 4 bases, and 11 bases separated the two germline ends. Here the CDR3 DNA reads TGTGCCAGCGCCTGGGCCTCCTATGGCTACACCTTC. Its translation: CASAWASYGYTF.

J is TRBJ2-3 and V is TRBV9; the D gene is possibly TRBD2 (5 bases). CDR3 size: 14 residues. Germline V gives CDR1 SGDLS, CDR2 YYNGEE. V dropped 3 bases and J dropped 0 bases, with 8 bases sitting between them. The CDR3, as DNA: TGTGCCAGCAGCGCCAGCGGTAGCACAGATACGCAGTATTTT. As protein: CASSASGSTDTQYF.

In its sample, this clone was seen once. This chain connects TRBV27 to TRBJ1-2; 8 bases fit TRBD1. Germline V CDR1 and CDR2: MNHEY, SMNVEV (reference sequence). The V gene end was trimmed by 2 bases and the J gene end by 7 bases; junction bases not matched to a gene: 18. This CDR3 is 18 amino acids long. Here the CDR3 DNA reads TGTGCCAGCAGTTTACGGTTCATGGGCAGGGGGCCTTTCGGTGGCTACACCTTC. It encodes CASSLRFMGRGPFGGYTF.

J is TRBJ1-1 and V is TRBV2; 7 nucleotides line up with TRBD1. Germline loops: CDR1 SNHLY, CDR2 FYNNEI. This CDR3 is 16 amino acids long. With V trimmed by 7 bases and J by 2 bases, 13 bases remained unmatched. The CDR3 reads CASIMAWDRLNTEAFF. CDR3 in DNA: TGTGCCAGCATTATGGCTTGGGACAGACTAAACACTGAAGCTTTCTTT.

The V call is TRBV29-1, the J call TRBJ2-7; tentative D call: TRBD1 (5 bases). CDR1 is SQVTM, CDR2 ANQGSEA, per germline. Trimming cost V 6 bases and J 0 bases, with 12 bases left between them. The CDR3 spans 13 residues. The DNA for the CDR3 is TGCAGCGTCCAGGGCCACCTCTCCTACGAGCAGTACTTC. Its translation is CSVQGHLSYEQYF.

This chain links TRBV13 with TRBJ2-7; perhaps TRBD2 as D (7 bases). CDR3 size: 14 residues. Germline V gives CDR1 PRHDT, CDR2 FYEKMQ (reference sequence). V was trimmed by 5 bases and J by 5 bases, leaving 16 bases between them. The CDR3: CASSPLGAGDEQYF. For the CDR3, the DNA is TGTGCCAGCAGCCCCCTGGGGGCGGGGGACGAGCAGTACTTC.

This rearrangement joins TRBV11-1 to TRBJ1-2, with 7 bases aligning to TRBD1. Germline CDR1 and CDR2: SGHAT and FQDESV (reference sequence). CDR3 size: 13 residues. V was clipped by 5 bases and J by 4 bases; unmatched bases: 4. The CDR3 DNA reads TGTGCCAGCAGCCCCGACAGGGCCTATGGCTACACCTTC. This translates into CASSPDRAYGYTF.

The chain joins TRBV12-3 or TRBV12-4 to TRBJ1-1, with 9 bases identical to TRBD1. The CDR3 runs to 13 residues. With 6 bases clipped from V and 5 bases from J, the junction kept 4 bases outside the gene matches. CDR3 residues: CASRTGGWTEAFF. CDR3 bases: TGTGCCAGCAGGACAGGGGGTTGGACTGAAGCTTTCTTT.

V usage is TRBV10-3 and J usage is TRBJ1-4, with D unclear. The CDR3 runs 12 residues. CDR1 and CDR2 from the germline V gene are ENHRY and SYGVKD. V lost 4 bases and J lost 7, with 7 bases in between. CDR3 loop: CAISVSGEKLFF. CDR3 sequence (DNA): TGTGCCATCAGTGTCTCGGGTGAAAAACTGTTTTTT.

V is TRBV30 and J is TRBJ1-6, with TRBD1 matching 7 bases. Per the germline V gene, CDR1 is GTSNPN and CDR2 is SVGIG (reference sequence). With 2 bases clipped from V and 17 bases from J, the junction kept 9 bases outside the gene matches. CDR3 length: 12 amino acids. CDR3 amino acids: CAWSTHQGDFHF. The CDR3 DNA follows: TGTGCCTGGAGTACCCACCAGGGGGACTTCCACTTT.

CDR3 residues: CASRADSYGYTF. Here the CDR3 DNA reads TGTGCCAGCAGGGCCGACAGCTATGGCTACACCTTC. The V and J genes are TRBV2 and TRBJ1-2; maybe TRBD1 (5 bases). The germline gives CDR1 SNHLY, CDR2 FYNNEI. The CDR3 spans 12 residues. The V end lost 6 bases, the J end lost 4 bases, and 9 bases lay between the germline ends.

The chain is built from TRBV10-3 and TRBJ2-3; 9 bases are shared with TRBD2. Germline V lookup: CDR1 ENHRY, CDR2 SYGVKD. The CDR3 runs to 17 residues. V was clipped by 4 bases and J by 2 bases; unmatched bases: 10. The CDR3 region is CAISGNSGSLDTDTQYF. In DNA, the CDR3 is TGTGCCATCAGTGGAAATAGCGGGAGTTTAGACACAGATACGCAGTATTTT.

This sequence joins TRBV5-1 and TRBJ2-2, with D unclear. Looked up from germline, CDR1 is SGHRS and CDR2 is YFSETQ. This CDR3 spans 13 amino acids. V gave up 0 bases and J gave up 6 bases, with 6 bases separating them. The CDR3 protein is CASSLVAAGELFF. The CDR3 nucleotides read TGCGCCAGCAGCTTGGTGGCAGCCGGGGAGCTGTTTTTT.

V gene TRBV24-1 combines with J gene TRBJ2-3, with 12 bases fitting TRBD2. This CDR3 is built from 18 residues. Germline CDR1 and CDR2: KGHDR and SFDVKD. The V and J ends lost 1 base and 6 bases, in that order; junction bases with no gene match: 10. CDR3 nucleotides: TGTGCCACCAGTGATTTCCGGGCTAGCGGGAGGGCCGCGGATACGCAGTATTTT. It specifies CATSDFRASGRAADTQYF.

This sequence joins TRBV4-2 and TRBJ1-2; weak D call: TRBD1 (5 bases). Deletions cut 0 bases from V and 5 bases from J, with 13 bases between. The CDR3 runs to 15 residues. Germline CDR1 reads LGHNA; CDR2 reads YNFKEQ. The CDR3 DNA is TGTGCCAGCAGCCAAGATCGGCAGGGTGGATATGGCTACACCTTC. As protein: CASSQDRQGGYGYTF.

V and J are TRBV9 and TRBJ2-5, with TRBD2 matching 7 bases. Trimming took 4 bases from V and 3 from J; bases not matched to a gene: 9. Germline CDR1 SGDLS, CDR2 YYNGEE. CDR3 length: 15 amino acids. CDR3 in DNA: TGTGCCAGCAGCCCCCGGGCCGGGGGGAAAGAGACCCAGTACTTC. Its translation: CASSPRAGGKETQYF.

The chain couples TRBV11-3 to TRBJ2-3; the D gene is possibly TRBD2 (5 bases). Looked up from germline, CDR1 is SGHNT and CDR2 is YENEEA. V was pared by 3 bases and J by 8 bases, with 9 bases between. CDR3 length: 12 amino acids. The CDR3 protein is CASSFPGGTQYF. The DNA of the CDR3 is TGTGCCAGCAGCTTTCCCGGAGGTACGCAGTATTTT.

The chain links TRBV11-2 to TRBJ1-4, with D maybe TRBD1 (5 bases). Germline V gene data show CDR1 as SGHAT and CDR2 as FQNNGV. Trimming cost V 8 bases and J 8 bases, with 15 bases left between them. The CDR3 totals 13 residues. The CDR3 coding sequence is TGTGCCAGCCGTCCCTCGGGGGAGGAAAAACTGTTTTTT. Amino acid sequence: CASRPSGEEKLFF.

Worth noting for this clone: Other DNA sequences in the same sample also yield this CDR3. The chain carries TRBV18 and TRBJ1-1; TRBD1 matches 7 bases. The CDR3 consists of 13 residues. Trimming removed 6 bases from V and 1 base from J; junction bases left unmatched: 2. CDR1 is KGHSH and CDR2 is LQKENI in the germline V gene. The CDR3 bases are TGTGCCAGCTCTGGACAGGCGAACACTGAAGCTTTCTTT. It encodes CASSGQANTEAFF.

This chain joins TRBV2 and TRBJ2-3; 7 nucleotides line up with TRBD2. The J segment lost 4 bases and the V segment lost 7 bases, leaving 11 bases of the junction unmatched. CDR1 is SNHLY and CDR2 is FYNNEI in the germline V gene. The CDR3 is 15 amino acids. In nucleotides, the CDR3 is TGTGCCAGCAAGGATGGCGGGAGCGGAGCAGATACGCAGTATTTT. Residues: CASKDGGSGADTQYF.